Described below is a single T cell receptor (beta chain) sequence and its context. Its specificity is unknown. Other DNA sequences in this sample translate to the same CDR3. Recipients boosted at about 4 weeks or about 12 weeks are pooled. The data were produced by immunoSEQ multiplex PCR, yet TCRdb's version contains in-frame clones alone and is incomplete. The data hold 250,000 to 300,000 clones, with around 93% observed a single time. These data originate in a study of T cell responses to AZD1222 COVID-19 vaccine. Study-wide points: No day 14 peak samples; only post-peak repertoires were characterized.

CDR1 is MDHEN and CDR2 is SYDVKM in the germline V gene. CDR3 length equals 13 residues. Trimming cost V 8 bases and J 2 bases, with 13 bases left between them. The sample consisted of peripheral blood, taken 28 days after the second AZD1222 dose. The source of this sequence is an adult who received the AZD1222 COVID-19 vaccine. The chain combines TRBV28 with TRBJ2-7, with unresolved D. CDR3 residues: CASRPGQAYEQYF. The CDR3 nucleotides are TGTGCCAGCCGCCCTGGGCAGGCCTACGAGCAGTACTTC.